The rows below give T cell receptor beta chains drawn from one sample of a study of blood T cell repertoires in COVID-19. Clones were sequenced by immunoSEQ multiplex PCR, and TCRdb holds only the in-frame ones, with some missing. The data show under 300,000 clones, roughly four fifths seen once. Sequenced input: PBMCs or T cells enriched from blood (not recorded which). The receptors stem from a man aged 35-49 years who had recovered from COVID-19. Each CDR3 is given with its conserved first and last residue. Each record gives: J gene, V gene, CDR3 protein.

TRBJ2-3 | TRBV4-3 | CASSLTLSEDTQYF
TRBJ1-2 | TRBV19 | CASSPRPRSYTF
TRBJ2-3 | TRBV11-3 | CASSSGPLAGATDTQYF
TRBJ2-3 | TRBV4-1 | CASSQLQGQTDTQYF
TRBJ2-7 | TRBV27 | CASSSTGFNEQYF
TRBJ2-7 | TRBV27 | CASSLLASIPSGGSREQYF
TRBJ1-2 | TRBV18 | CASSPGSLGDYGYTF
TRBJ2-5 | TRBV29-1 | CSVSGGQETQYF
TRBJ1-2 | TRBV7-9 | CASSKGQGNYGYTF
TRBJ2-2 | TRBV6-4 | CASSTGSIAGELFF
TRBJ1-2 | TRBV27 | CASSFGSFYGYTF
TRBJ2-2 | TRBV12-3/TRBV12-4 | CASSSGVTGELFF
TRBJ2-1 | TRBV6-5 | CASSRGQYNEQFF
TRBJ1-1 | TRBV6-6 | CASSSGGQVAEAFF
TRBJ1-3 | TRBV5-5 | CASSDRTSGNTIYF
TRBJ2-7 | TRBV28 | CASSGTEGVKYEQYF
TRBJ1-3 | TRBV2 | CASKRTGGTIYF
TRBJ1-5 | TRBV18 | CASSRQGVVHQPQHF
TRBJ1-1 | TRBV19 | CASSILAGGNTEAFF
TRBJ1-1 | TRBV5-6 | CASSFIDRAEAFF
TRBJ1-6 | TRBV30 | CAWTGRLDSPLHF
TRBJ1-1 | TRBV7-9 | CASSSEAEAFF
TRBJ2-7 | TRBV12-3/TRBV12-4 | CASSPQLEYEQYF
TRBJ1-5 | TRBV18 | CASSPSGQPQHF
TRBJ2-1 | TRBV4-2 | CASSQEWSPSSYNEQFF
TRBJ2-4 | TRBV3-1/TRBV3-2 | CASSLRGQGDIQYF
TRBJ2-1 | TRBV11-2 | CASSSPDSRSYNEQFF
TRBJ1-2 | TRBV19 | CASSMNRGTGYTF
TRBJ2-7 | TRBV3-1/TRBV3-2 | CASSHSRSRMEPRHYEQYF
TRBJ1-6 | TRBV5-1 | CASSFGGPRDSPLHF
TRBJ1-3 | TRBV12-3/TRBV12-4 | CASDRSSGNTIYF
TRBJ1-1 | TRBV28 | CASSSRGGFSAEAFF
TRBJ2-1 | TRBV5-6 | CASSFDFRGNEQFF
TRBJ2-1 | TRBV15 | CATSRDRVGTYNEQFF
TRBJ2-6 | TRBV2 | CASSPEEAGANVLTF
TRBJ1-5 | TRBV7-9 | CASSLAGARISNQPQHF
TRBJ1-5 | TRBV2 | CASSVERENQPQHF
TRBJ1-5 | TRBV19 | CASSIATSGPQHF
TRBJ2-1 | TRBV6-5 | CASRLGLDETGEQFF
TRBJ2-7 | TRBV10-3 | CAISETKGGNSYEQYF
TRBJ1-6 | TRBV2 | CASIRQGWNSPLHF
TRBJ1-6 | TRBV7-9 | CASSLLGGTPNNSPLHF
TRBJ1-2 | TRBV27 | CASSSGTGGRYTF
TRBJ2-5 | TRBV28 | CAIGQQTSGRRGTQYF
TRBJ2-7 | TRBV2 | CASSGGWEQYF
TRBJ2-7 | TRBV7-2 | CASSTFMGAVGEQYF
TRBJ2-1 | TRBV4-1 | CASSQRDGFGEQFF
TRBJ1-2 | TRBV3-1/TRBV3-2 | CASSFDSRGYTF
TRBJ2-3 | TRBV6-5 | CASRRLAGEDTQYF